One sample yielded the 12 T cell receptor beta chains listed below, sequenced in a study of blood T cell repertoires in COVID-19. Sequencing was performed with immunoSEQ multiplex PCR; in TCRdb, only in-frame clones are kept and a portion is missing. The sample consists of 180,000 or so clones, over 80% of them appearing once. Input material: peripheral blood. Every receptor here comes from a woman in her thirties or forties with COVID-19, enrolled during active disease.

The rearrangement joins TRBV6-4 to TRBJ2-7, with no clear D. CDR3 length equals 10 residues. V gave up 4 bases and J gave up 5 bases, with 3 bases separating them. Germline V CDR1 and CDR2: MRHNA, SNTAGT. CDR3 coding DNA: TGTGCCAGCAGTGCGGACGAGCAGTACTTC. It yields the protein CASSADEQYF.

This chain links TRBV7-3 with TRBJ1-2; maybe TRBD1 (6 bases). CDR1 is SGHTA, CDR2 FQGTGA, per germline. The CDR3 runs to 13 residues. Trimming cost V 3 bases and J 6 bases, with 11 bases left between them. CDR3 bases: TGTGCCAGCAGCTTCGACAGGTATCATGGCTACACCTTC. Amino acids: CASSFDRYHGYTF.

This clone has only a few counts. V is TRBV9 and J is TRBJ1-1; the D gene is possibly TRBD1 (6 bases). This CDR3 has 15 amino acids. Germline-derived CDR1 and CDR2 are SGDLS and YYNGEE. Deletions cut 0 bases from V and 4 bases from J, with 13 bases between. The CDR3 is CASSVGTAGITEAFF. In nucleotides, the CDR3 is TGTGCCAGCAGCGTAGGGACAGCGGGGATCACTGAAGCTTTCTTT.

CDR3 region: CASSNREVGSGNTIYF. CDR3 bases: TGTGCCAGCAGCAACAGGGAAGTTGGGTCTGGAAACACCATATATTTT. The chain uses TRBV7-9 and TRBJ1-3; a possible D gene is TRBD1 (6 bases). Trimming cost V 5 bases and J 1 base, with 15 bases left between them. The CDR3 has 16 amino acids. CDR1 is SEHNR, CDR2 FQNEAQ, per germline (reference sequence).

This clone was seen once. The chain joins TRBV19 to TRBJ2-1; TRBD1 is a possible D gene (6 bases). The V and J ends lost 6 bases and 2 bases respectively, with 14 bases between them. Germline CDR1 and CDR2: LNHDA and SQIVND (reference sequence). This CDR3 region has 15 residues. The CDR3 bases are TGTGCCAGTAGGGGACGCAGGGGCCCCTACAATGAGCAGTTCTTC. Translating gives CASRGRRGPYNEQFF. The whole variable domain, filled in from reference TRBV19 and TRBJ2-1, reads DGGITQSPKYLFRKEGQNVTLSCEQNLNHDAMYWYRQDPGQGLRLIYYSQIVNDFQKGDIAEGYSVSREKKESFPLTVTSAQKNPTAFYLCASRGRRGPYNEQFFGPGTRLTVL.

In nucleotides, the CDR3 is TGTGCCAGCACTCCTCGGACAGCTAGCACCGGGGAGCTGTTTTTT. Its translation: CASTPRTASTGELFF. The chain recombines TRBV2 with TRBJ2-2; a possible D gene is TRBD1 (6 bases). V lost 7 bases and J lost 4, with 16 bases in between. The CDR3 contains 15 residues. Germline CDR1 reads SNHLY; CDR2 reads FYNNEI.

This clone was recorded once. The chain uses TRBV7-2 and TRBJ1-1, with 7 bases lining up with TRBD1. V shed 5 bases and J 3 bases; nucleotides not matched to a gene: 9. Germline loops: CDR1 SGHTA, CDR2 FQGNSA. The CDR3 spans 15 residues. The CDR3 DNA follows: TGTGCCAGCAGCCAAACCGGACAGGCCGACACTGAAGCTTTCTTT. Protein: CASSQTGQADTEAFF.

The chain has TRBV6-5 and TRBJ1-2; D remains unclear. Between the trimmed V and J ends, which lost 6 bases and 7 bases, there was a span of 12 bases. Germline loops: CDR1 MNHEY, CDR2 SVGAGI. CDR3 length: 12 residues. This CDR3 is CASSSDWRGYTF. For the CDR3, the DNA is TGTGCCAGCAGCTCCGACTGGCGTGGCTACACCTTC.

CDR3 coding DNA: TGTGCCAGTAGTATACAACAGGGGTTCTTGAATGAGCAGTTCTTC. It encodes CASSIQQGFLNEQFF. The rearrangement uses TRBV19 and TRBJ2-1, with TRBD1 identical over 7 bases. V dropped 2 bases and J dropped 7; count of bases not matched to a gene: 8. The germline V gene has CDR1 LNHDA and CDR2 SQIVND (reference sequence). The CDR3 has 15 amino acids.

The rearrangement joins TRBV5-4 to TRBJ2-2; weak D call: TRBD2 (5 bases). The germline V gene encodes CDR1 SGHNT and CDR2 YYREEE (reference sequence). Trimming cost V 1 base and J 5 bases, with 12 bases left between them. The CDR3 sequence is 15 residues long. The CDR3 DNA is TGTGCCAGCAGCTTGCGGGGAACCTTAACCGGGGAGCTGTTTTTT. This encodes CASSLRGTLTGELFF. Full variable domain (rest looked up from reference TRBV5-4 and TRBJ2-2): ETGVTQSPTHLIKTRGQQVTLRCSSQSGHNTVSWYQQALGQGPQFIFQYYREEENGRGNFPPRFSGLQFPNYSSELNVNALELDDSALYLCASSLRGTLTGELFFGEGSRLTVL.

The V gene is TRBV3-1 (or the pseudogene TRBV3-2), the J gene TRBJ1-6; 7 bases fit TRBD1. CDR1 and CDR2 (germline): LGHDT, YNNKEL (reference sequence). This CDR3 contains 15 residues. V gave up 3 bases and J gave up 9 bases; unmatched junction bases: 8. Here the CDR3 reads CASSHLQGVASPLHF. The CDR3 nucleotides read TGTGCCAGCAGCCACCTCCAGGGGGTTGCTTCACCCCTCCACTTT.

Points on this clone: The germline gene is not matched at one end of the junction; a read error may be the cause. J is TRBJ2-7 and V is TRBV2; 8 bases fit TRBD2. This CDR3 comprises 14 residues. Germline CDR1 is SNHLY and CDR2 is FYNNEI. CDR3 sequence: CASGERGPTDEQYF. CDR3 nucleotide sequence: TGTGCCAGCGGTGAGCGGGGGCCTACCGACGAGCAGTACTTC.